A single sample gave rise to the 20 T cell receptor beta chains below, sequenced in a study of cytomegalovirus exposure and HLA in healthy donors. 60 Vbeta and 13 Jbeta primers were used in PCR. Assay: immunoSEQ multiplex PCR; the TCRdb copy retains only in-frame clones and omits some. The sample holds around 150,000 clones, approximately 76% seen once. Sequencing input: PBMCs. These receptors all come from a man aged 40-55 years in good health and CMV-seronegative.

This clone was counted between two and nine times. The chain has TRBV4-3 and TRBJ2-7; the D gene is possibly TRBD1 (6 bases). This CDR3 region has 19 residues. V was shortened by 0 bases and J by 0 bases, with 21 bases between the two germline ends. Per germline, CDR1 LGHNA and CDR2 YSLEER. CDR3 loop: CASSQEYVETGGFSYEQYF. DNA for the CDR3: TGCGCCAGCAGCCAAGAGTATGTGGAGACAGGAGGTTTCTCCTACGAGCAGTACTTC.

This clone was seen a single time. The chain is built from TRBV7-3 and TRBJ2-5; the match to TRBD2 covers 14 bases. The CDR3 has 16 amino acids. V shed 5 bases, J shed 1 base, and the junction held 3 bases outside the gene matches. Germline values: CDR1 SGHTA, CDR2 FQGTGA. CDR3 sequence (DNA): TGTGCCAGCAGCAGGACTAGCGGGGGGCTCCAAGAGACCCAGTACTTC. Its translation: CASSRTSGGLQETQYF.

The rearrangement joins TRBV30 to TRBJ2-5; possibly TRBD1 for D (6 bases). The CDR3 is made up of 14 amino acids. Germline lookup yields CDR1 GTSNPN and CDR2 SVGIG (reference sequence). Trimming removed 1 base from V and 2 bases from J, with 11 bases in between. Here the CDR3 DNA reads TGTGCCTGGAGTGGGGGTAGGGGGCAAGAGACCCAGTACTTC. Amino acid sequence: CAWSGGRGQETQYF.

V and J are TRBV27 and TRBJ2-5, with TRBD2 matching over 9 bases. The DNA end favors TRBJ2-7, so the J call may be wrong. This CDR3 spans 15 amino acids. Germline CDR1 and CDR2: MNHEY and SMNVEV (reference sequence). CDR3 nucleotide sequence: TGTGCCAGCAGTTTAATGGTAGCGGGGGCCTACGAGCAGTACTTC. This codes for CASSLMVAGAYEQYF.

The rearrangement uses TRBV29-1 and TRBJ2-1, with D tentatively TRBD2 (5 bases). The germline V gene encodes CDR1 SQVTM and CDR2 ANQGSEA. The CDR3 contains 11 residues. V was shortened by 2 bases and J by 6 bases, with 5 bases between the two germline ends. The CDR3 protein is CSVETSNEQFF. CDR3 DNA sequence: TGCAGCGTTGAAACTAGCAATGAGCAGTTCTTC.

This clone appeared a few times. CDR3 region: CASSLWPGGGNSPLHF. In DNA form, the CDR3 reads TGTGCCAGCAGTTTATGGCCAGGGGGCGGGAATTCACCCCTCCACTTT. V gene TRBV27 combines with J gene TRBJ1-6, with 8 bases aligning to TRBD1. Germline-derived CDR1 and CDR2 are MNHEY and SMNVEV (reference sequence). The trim removed 1 base at V and 7 bases at J, leaving 6 bases unmatched. CDR3 size: 16 residues.

V is TRBV7-2 and J is TRBJ2-5, with 8 nucleotides matching TRBD2. Trimming cost V 1 base and J 1 base; bases outside gene matches: 8. The CDR3 loop spans 17 amino acids. Germline V gives CDR1 SGHTA, CDR2 FQGNSA. The CDR3 reads CASSLGVGLAGQETQYF. Written as DNA, the CDR3 is TGTGCCAGCAGCTTAGGGGTGGGGCTAGCGGGCCAAGAGACCCAGTACTTC.

The chain uses TRBV6-5 and TRBJ2-7; D is ambiguous. Trimming stripped 0 bases from V and 2 bases from J, with 11 bases between. Germline CDR1 MNHEY, CDR2 SVGAGI. The CDR3 spans 15 residues. The CDR3 protein is CASSYSRQFPYEQYF. CDR3 DNA: TGTGCCAGCAGTTACTCGCGGCAGTTTCCCTACGAGCAGTACTTC.

This chain uses TRBV6-5 with TRBJ2-1; D not certain. V lost 7 bases to trimming and J lost 7 bases, with 8 bases between them. The CDR3 consists of 11 residues. CDR1 is MNHEY and CDR2 is SVGAGI in the germline V gene. The DNA of the CDR3 is TGTGCCAGCACCCTTGTAAATGAGCAGTTCTTC. It encodes CASTLVNEQFF.

V usage is TRBV6-1 and J usage is TRBJ2-3; TRBD2 aligns across 11 bases. The CDR3 is made up of 17 amino acids. With 4 bases clipped from V and 6 bases from J, the junction kept 12 bases outside the gene matches. From germline, CDR1 is MNHNS and CDR2 SASEGT. CDR3: CASSGGRVSGGADTQYF. CDR3 nucleotide sequence: TGTGCCAGCAGTGGGGGGAGAGTTAGCGGGGGGGCCGATACGCAGTATTTT.

The chain carries TRBV28 and TRBJ2-5, with 12 bases identical to TRBD2. Germline CDR1 and CDR2: MDHEN and SYDVKM. After removal of 6 bases from V and 5 bases from J, the junction contained 10 bases not matched to a gene. The CDR3 consists of 16 residues. As DNA, the CDR3 is TGTGCCAGCAGGTCCGGACTAGCGGGGAGGAGGGAGACCCAGTACTTC. Protein product: CASRSGLAGRRETQYF.

V usage is TRBV27 and J usage is TRBJ2-3; D is unclear. V was cut by 4 bases and J by 2 bases, with 13 bases left in between. CDR1 and CDR2 from the germline V gene are MNHEY and SMNVEV (reference sequence). The length of the CDR3 is 15 residues. This CDR3 is CASSSYLAYTDTQYF. The CDR3 coding sequence is TGTGCCAGCAGTTCCTACTTAGCCTACACAGATACGCAGTATTTT.

The J gene is TRBJ2-2, the V gene TRBV13, with 8 bases identical to TRBD2. The CDR3 covers 16 residues. Germline values: CDR1 PRHDT, CDR2 FYEKMQ (reference sequence). V lost 6 bases and J lost 2; bases outside the gene matches: 8. DNA of the CDR3: TGTGCCAGCAGTTCTGCCGGGACTAGAAACACCGGGGAGCTGTTTTTT. Amino acid sequence: CASSSAGTRNTGELFF.

The V gene is TRBV28, the J gene TRBJ2-7, with a possible D match to TRBD2 (6 bases). CDR1 is MDHEN and CDR2 is SYDVKM in the germline V gene. This CDR3 has 14 residues. V dropped 2 bases and J dropped 4 bases, with 12 bases sitting between them. Written as DNA, the CDR3 is TGTGCCAGCAGTTTAGGAGGGGTTTCATACGAGCAGTACTTC. This sequence encodes CASSLGGVSYEQYF.

The J gene is TRBJ2-3, the V gene TRBV10-3; 7 bases align to TRBD2. Germline loops: CDR1 ENHRY, CDR2 SYGVKD. Trimming cost V 5 bases and J 0 bases; bases outside gene matches: 5. The CDR3 length is 15 residues. CDR3 loop: CAISIGGSSTDTQYF. As DNA, the CDR3 is TGTGCCATCAGTATAGGCGGGAGCAGCACAGATACGCAGTATTTT.

The rearrangement links TRBV30 to TRBJ1-5; no clear D. The CDR3 consists of 14 residues. CDR1 and CDR2 (germline): GTSNPN, SVGIG (reference sequence). Trimming left V 0 bases short and J 0 bases short, with 6 bases between. The CDR3 loop is CAWSVGVSNQPQHF. The CDR3, as DNA: TGTGCCTGGAGTGTCGGAGTTAGCAATCAGCCCCAGCATTTT.

The V gene is TRBV27, the J gene TRBJ2-7; D unclear. Trimming took 2 bases from V and 3 from J, leaving 17 bases between them. CDR3 length: 16 amino acids. Germline values: CDR1 MNHEY, CDR2 SMNVEV (reference sequence). The CDR3 spells CASSLIPGQFHYEQYF. For the CDR3, the DNA is TGTGCCAGCAGTTTAATCCCAGGTCAGTTTCACTACGAGCAGTACTTC.

The chain joins TRBV11-2 to TRBJ1-4; 11 nucleotides line up with TRBD1. The length of the CDR3 is 17 residues. The junction had 13 bases not matched to a gene; V was cut back by 5 bases and J by 8 bases. Germline V gives CDR1 SGHAT, CDR2 FQNNGV. The CDR3 protein is CASSPPFGQGAWEKLFF. DNA for the CDR3: TGTGCCAGCAGCCCGCCTTTCGGACAGGGGGCTTGGGAAAAACTGTTTTTT. Full variable domain (rest looked up from reference TRBV11-2 and TRBJ1-4): EAGVAQSPRYKIIEKRQSVAFWCNPISGHATLYWYQQILGQGPKLLIQFQNNGVVDDSQLPKDRFSAERLKGVDSTLKIQPAKLEDSAVYLCASSPPFGQGAWEKLFFGSGTQLSVL.

The V call is TRBV28, the J call TRBJ1-1, with D unresolved. This CDR3 comprises 13 residues. CDR1 is MDHEN and CDR2 is SYDVKM in the germline V gene. V was trimmed by 5 bases and J by 3 bases, leaving 10 bases between them. CDR3 in amino acids: CASSNRGYTEAFF. Here the CDR3 DNA reads TGTGCCAGCAGTAACCGAGGGTACACTGAAGCTTTCTTT.

V is TRBV29-1 and J is TRBJ2-1; 9 bases are shared with TRBD1. CDR3 length equals 14 residues. The germline V gene has CDR1 SQVTM and CDR2 ANQGSEA. Germline trimming cut 3 bases from V and 6 bases from J; bases unmatched to any gene: 6. The CDR3 coding sequence is TGCAGCGTTGAGGCCGGGACAGGGAGCAATGAGCAGTTCTTC. This encodes CSVEAGTGSNEQFF.